The sequence of this TCR beta chain was determined in a study of response to subunit inactivated influenza vaccine. Study observations and caveats: It was the authors' suggestion that each seasonal influenza vaccination recruits few new T cells.

Germline CDR1 is SGHRS and CDR2 is YFSETQ. CDR3 size: 15 residues. V dropped 4 bases and J dropped 3 bases, with 17 bases sitting between them. TCRdb passed the RT-PCR reads through MiXCR, listing each CDR3 protein once. This sample has over 650,000 distinct CDR3 sequences, with approximately 17% found just once. About this clonotype itself: Its cognate antigen is unknown.

This receptor was identified in a man aged 50 to 59 who received an inactivated influenza vaccine. The source was PBMCs from blood, collected 4 to 6 days after vaccination. This chain uses TRBV5-1 with TRBJ2-7; maybe TRBD2 (5 bases). CDR3 sequence: CASSLRPEGHYEQYF. Here the CDR3 DNA reads TGCGCCAGCAGCCTCCGTCCTGAGGGCCACTACGAGCAGTACTTC.